This entry is about one TCR beta chain. This clonotype was detected a few times. Its antigen is not yet known. Base qualities are missing; no much larger clone stands one base away. TCR cDNA was made using 5'RACE template switching, a step that added a universal primer site and unique molecular identifiers. cDNA synthesis was primed from both the TCR alpha and TCR beta constant segments. Libraries were amplified in two PCR steps, with sample barcodes and sequencing adapters added in the second step. Sequencing of libraries was performed on Illumina HiSeq 2500 (2x100 bp) or NovaSeq (2x150 bp). The authors' pipeline ran thus. Reads were demultiplexed and collapsed into UMI consensus sequences with MIGEC, and V(D)J alignment was performed with MiXCR. Vaccine-responding clonotypes were identified with edgeR using replicate PBMC samples, with FDR below 0.01 and a log2 fold change above 5 up to day 15 being required. Bulk clonotypes were assigned CD4 or CD8 identity according to which sequenced CD4 or CD8 repertoire held them at higher abundance. TCRdb handled the public reads itself, with Q25 trimming in fastp and clone calling in MiXCR, and kept productive beta chains. Merged by CDR3 protein, the rows form single entries marked with the most common genes and DNA. It is TCRdb's table, rather than the study itself, that gives the V and J calls and clone size. This sample is represented by 200,000 to 300,000 distinct CDR3 sequences; 6.5% to 7.5% of them were singletons. Of the sample, 0.85% to 1.2% is held by the ten largest clones.

The treatment or condition label on this specimen signifies: live attenuated yellow fever vaccine strain. A standard Ficoll-Paque protocol was used to isolate PBMCs from peripheral blood. Dynabeads CD4 and CD8 positive selection kits were used to isolate CD4 and CD8 T-cell fractions. TriZol was used to extract RNA from bulk PBMCs, CD4 and CD8 fractions, and dextramer-positive and dextramer-negative fractions. This sample was included in a study of T cells after yellow fever vaccination (dated by TCRdb to about 2019). With regard to the full study: The SMART-Seq v4 Ultra Low Input RNA kit was used to prepare libraries from fractions with low cell numbers. Bulk TCR alpha and beta repertoires were sequenced longitudinally to track T-cell clones before and after primary and booster YFV17D yellow fever vaccination. Two healthy male donors, one aged 18 to 30 and one aged 30 to 40 years, made up the cohort. Blood samples were taken at several timepoints before and after primary and secondary immunization, and bulk PBMC replicates and cell subsets were isolated.

Points the paper makes about the study in general: Most clones expanded after primary vaccination (about 95% of CD4 and 80% to 90% of CD8) were re-detected after the booster, suggesting that broad memory maintenance occurred. FACS-sorted repertoires could contain abundant contaminating clonotypes from the bulk population, so computational filtering was required. A small share of clonotypes occurred in both CD4 and CD8 compartments, likely arising from convergent recombination. Because only a couple of donors were included in the study, the extent to which the findings can be generalized is limited. Compared with the primary T-cell response, the secondary T-cell response was weaker but faster, peaking on day 5 rather than day 15.

The CDR3 runs 16 amino acids, cysteine and phenylalanine included. Of the read, only the CDR3 DNA is kept; its 48 bases are in frame from base 1. As encoded in the germline V gene, CDR1 is SGHTA while CDR2 is FQGNSA. Ends trimmed: V by 0 bases, J by 0 bases; bases unmatched to a gene: 2. This TCR derives from a man aged 25-45 years who received the YFV17D yellow fever vaccine. Sample: CD4+ T cells sorted from PBMCs, taken on the day of the yellow fever booster vaccination. Rearrangement joined TRBV7-2 to TRBJ2-1; 7 central nucleotides agree with TRBD2. Read as DNA, the sequence is TGTGCCAGCAGCTTAGCGCCTAGCGGCTCCTACAATGAGCAGTTCTTC. Its amino acids are CASSLAPSGSYNEQFF.